This record covers a single T cell receptor beta chain. Its specificity is not known. This PCR relied on a set of 60 Vbeta primers and 13 Jbeta primers. The method was immunoSEQ multiplex PCR; TCRdb's version includes in-frame clones alone and lacks a portion of them. The data contain 100,000 to 150,000 clones, over 75% of them singletons. The data originate from a study of cytomegalovirus exposure and HLA in healthy donors. Study in general: Out of 150 million to 200 million T cells, an earlier analysis found about 100 million unique TCR beta sequences in total.

Notes on the study in general: The productive fraction for most TCR beta V segments was about 87% or about 30% in an earlier analysis. The authors later found HLA-associated TCR beta chains more clonally expanded than equally common others. Across donors, presence/absence analyses took sequencing depth to be roughly uniform.

This CDR3 region has 15 residues. V lost 2 bases, J lost 4 bases, and 5 bases stayed unmatched. In germline, CDR1 is KGHSH, CDR2 LQKENI. Specimen: PBMCs. The chain links TRBV18 to TRBJ1-5, with 7 bases matching TRBD1. The receptor was isolated from a male donor in good health and CMV-seropositive. CDR3 sequence (DNA): TGTGCCAGCTCACCAAGGGACAGAGATAATCAGCCCCAGCATTTT. This gives the protein CASSPRDRDNQPQHF.